This T cell receptor (beta chain) was obtained from a study of T-cell memory formation after mild COVID-19 (dated by TCRdb to the early 2020s). Describing the broader study: TCR sequence clusters from the two donors were found to be largely donor specific. In a couple of donors, T-cell clones that expanded and contracted after mild COVID-19 were tracked by sequencing TCRalpha and TCRbeta repertoires over time. Two young, previously healthy adult volunteers, one female and one male, were included in the cohort.

Study-wide findings and limitations: SARS-CoV-2 specificity was not confirmed for the second-wave clones peaking on day 37. Contracting CD4+ clones were found mainly in CM and EM memory subsets, while CD8+ clones were enriched in EMRA. Clones contracting from day 15 to 85 had balanced CD4/CD8 phenotypes, while a second wave expanding from day 15 to 37 was biased towards CD4+. Only a couple of mild cases were covered by the study, and larger cohorts that include severe cases with pre-infection samples were considered necessary. Some responding clones were detected in pre-infection memory, suggesting pre-existing cross-reactive memory T cells joined the SARS-CoV-2 response.

TCRdb records Illumina NovaSeq 6000 as the sequencer. TCRalpha and TCRbeta cDNA libraries were constructed by 5'RACE with constant-segment primers, with sample barcodes and unique molecular identifiers being introduced. Trizol reagent was used to extract RNA from every sample. Libraries were amplified in two PCR steps, with a second sample barcode and Illumina TruSeq adapters added in the second step. The libraries were sequenced on an Illumina NovaSeq using 2 x 150 bp paired-end reads. As for how the authors treated the data: Reads were demultiplexed and collapsed into UMI-guided consensus sequences with migec v1.2.7. Using mixcr v2.1.11, the UMI consensuses were aligned to TRA and TRB V and J templates and assembled into clonotypes. A clonotype was counted as expanded or contracted only if both edgeR and NoisET called the change significant, with noise models trained on biological replicates. For edgeR calls, the thresholds were a false discovery rate-adjusted p below 0.01 and a log2 fold-change of 1. PCA with hierarchical clustering of max-normalized trajectories of the 1000 most abundant clonotypes was used as exploratory dynamics analysis. The CD4 or CD8 phenotype of responding clones was assigned using the separately sequenced CD4+ and CD8+ repertoires. TCRdb handled the public reads itself, with Q25 trimming in fastp and clone calling in MiXCR, and kept productive beta chains. Each entry merges the rows of one CDR3 protein and shows their most common DNA and genes. These V and J calls rely on TCRdb rather than the paper's analysis. The sample table records 30,000 to 50,000 distinct CDR3 sequences; 5% to 7% of these occur just once. Jointly, the top ten make up around 0.81% of the sample.

This clonotype was counted only a few times. Its cognate antigen has yet to be identified. No qualities accompany the bases; no much larger clone lies one base away. The CDR3 goes from the cysteine to the phenylalanine over 13 residues. The kept DNA is CDR3 alone, 39 bases in frame from the first base. CDR1 is given as LNHDA and CDR2 as SQIVND, both from the germline V gene (reference sequence). V loses 7 bases, J loses 5 bases, and the germline ends lie 14 bases apart. PBMCs were isolated by Ficoll-Paque density gradient centrifugation. This TCR was recovered from an adult who had mild COVID-19 (a few samples of this study predate the infection). The sample titles of this study are shuffled in the database, so cell type and time point are left out. The material sequenced was PBMCs or a T cell subset sorted from them (not recorded which). Rearrangement joined TRBV19 to TRBJ2-5; possibly the D gene is TRBD1, per 5 matching bases. The DNA sequence is given as TGTGCCAGTAAGGGGCAGGGCTACGAGACCCAGTACTTC. Translated, this is CASKGQGYETQYF. Joined to the reference TRBV19 and TRBJ2-5 proteins, this CDR3 gives the full variable domain: DGGITQSPKYLFRKEGQNVTLSCEQNLNHDAMYWYRQDPGQGLRLIYYSQIVNDFQKGDIAEGYSVSREKKESFPLTVTSAQKNPTAFYLCASKGQGYETQYFGPGTRLLVL.